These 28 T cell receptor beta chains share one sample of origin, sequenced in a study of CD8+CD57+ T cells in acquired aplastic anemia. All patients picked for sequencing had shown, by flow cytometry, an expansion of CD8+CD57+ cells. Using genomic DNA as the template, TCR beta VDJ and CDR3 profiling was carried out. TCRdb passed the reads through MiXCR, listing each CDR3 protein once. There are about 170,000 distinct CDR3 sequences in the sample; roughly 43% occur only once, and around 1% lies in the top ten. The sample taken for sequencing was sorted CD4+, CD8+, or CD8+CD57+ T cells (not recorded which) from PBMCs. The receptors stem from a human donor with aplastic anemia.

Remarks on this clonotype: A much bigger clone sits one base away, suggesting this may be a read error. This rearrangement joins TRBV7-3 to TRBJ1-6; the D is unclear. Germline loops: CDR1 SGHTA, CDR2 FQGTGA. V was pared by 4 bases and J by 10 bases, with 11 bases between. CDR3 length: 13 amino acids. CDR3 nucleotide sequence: TGTGCCAGCAGCTCTAGCTCTGGATCACCCCTCCACTTT. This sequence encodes CASSSSSGSPLHF.

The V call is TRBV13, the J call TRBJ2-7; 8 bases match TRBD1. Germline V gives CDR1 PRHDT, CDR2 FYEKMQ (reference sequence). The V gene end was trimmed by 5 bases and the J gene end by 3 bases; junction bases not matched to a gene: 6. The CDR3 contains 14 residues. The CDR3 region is CASSPRGRLYEQYF. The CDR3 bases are TGTGCCAGCAGCCCCAGGGGGCGGCTCTACGAGCAGTACTTC. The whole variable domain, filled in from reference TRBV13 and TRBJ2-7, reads AAGVIQSPRHLIKEKRETATLKCYPIPRHDTVYWYQQGPGQDPQFLISFYEKMQSDKGSIPDRFSAQQFSDYHSELNMSSLELGDSALYFCASSPRGRLYEQYFGPGTRLTVT.

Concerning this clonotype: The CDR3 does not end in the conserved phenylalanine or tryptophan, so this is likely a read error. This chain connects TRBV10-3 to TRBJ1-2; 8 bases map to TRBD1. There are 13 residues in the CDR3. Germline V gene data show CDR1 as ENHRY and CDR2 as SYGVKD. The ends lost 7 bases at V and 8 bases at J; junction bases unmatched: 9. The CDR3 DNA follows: TGTGCCATCACCCGGGACAGGTCCTACGGCTACACCCTC. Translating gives CAITRDRSYGYTL.

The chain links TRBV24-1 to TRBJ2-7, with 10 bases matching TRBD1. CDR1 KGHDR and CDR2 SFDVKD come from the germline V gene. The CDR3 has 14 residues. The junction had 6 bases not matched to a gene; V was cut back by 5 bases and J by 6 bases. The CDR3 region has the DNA TGTGCCACCAGTGCCCCGGGACAGGGGAGCGAGCAGTACTTC. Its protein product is CATSAPGQGSEQYF.

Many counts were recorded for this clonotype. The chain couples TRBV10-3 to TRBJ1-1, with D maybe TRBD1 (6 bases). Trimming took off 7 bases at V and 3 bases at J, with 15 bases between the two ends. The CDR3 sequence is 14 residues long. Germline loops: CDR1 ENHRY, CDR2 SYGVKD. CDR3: CAITQGGGYTEAFF. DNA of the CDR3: TGTGCCATCACCCAGGGAGGGGGTTACACTGAAGCTTTCTTT.

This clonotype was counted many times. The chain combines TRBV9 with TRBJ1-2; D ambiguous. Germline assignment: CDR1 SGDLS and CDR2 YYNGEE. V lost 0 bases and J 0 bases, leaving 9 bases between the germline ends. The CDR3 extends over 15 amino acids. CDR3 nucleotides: TGTGCCAGCAGCGTAGAAGGGCTAGCTAACTATGGCTACACCTTC. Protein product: CASSVEGLANYGYTF.

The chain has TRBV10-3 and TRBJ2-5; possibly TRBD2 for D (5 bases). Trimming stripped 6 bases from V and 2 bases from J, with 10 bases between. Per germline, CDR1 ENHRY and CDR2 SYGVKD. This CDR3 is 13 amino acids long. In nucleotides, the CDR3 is TGTGCCATCAGCGGGAACCAACAAGAGACCCAGTACTTC. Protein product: CAISGNQQETQYF.

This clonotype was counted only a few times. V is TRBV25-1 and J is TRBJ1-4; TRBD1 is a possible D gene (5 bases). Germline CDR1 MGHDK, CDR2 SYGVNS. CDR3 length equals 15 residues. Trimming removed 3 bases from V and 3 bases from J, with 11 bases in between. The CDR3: CASSEGRGANEKLFF. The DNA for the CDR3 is TGTGCCAGCAGTGAGGGGAGGGGAGCTAATGAAAAACTGTTTTTT.

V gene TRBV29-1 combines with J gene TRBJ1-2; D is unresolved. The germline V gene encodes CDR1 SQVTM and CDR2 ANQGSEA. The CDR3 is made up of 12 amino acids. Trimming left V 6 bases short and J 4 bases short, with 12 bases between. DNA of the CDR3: TGCAGCGTCAGAGCCGCCCTCTATGGCTACACCTTC. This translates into CSVRAALYGYTF.

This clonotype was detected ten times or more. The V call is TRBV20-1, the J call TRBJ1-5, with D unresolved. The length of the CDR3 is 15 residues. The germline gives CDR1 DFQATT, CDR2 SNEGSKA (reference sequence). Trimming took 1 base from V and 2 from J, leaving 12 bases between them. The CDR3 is CSARVTGMGNQPQHF. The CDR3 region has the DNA TGCAGTGCTAGAGTAACCGGGATGGGCAATCAGCCCCAGCATTTT.

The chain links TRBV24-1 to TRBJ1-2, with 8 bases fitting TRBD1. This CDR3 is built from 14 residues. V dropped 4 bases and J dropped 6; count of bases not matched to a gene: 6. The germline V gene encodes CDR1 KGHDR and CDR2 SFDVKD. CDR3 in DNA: TGTGCCACCAGTGACCCTGGCAGGGGGCATGGCTACACCTTC. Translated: CATSDPGRGHGYTF.

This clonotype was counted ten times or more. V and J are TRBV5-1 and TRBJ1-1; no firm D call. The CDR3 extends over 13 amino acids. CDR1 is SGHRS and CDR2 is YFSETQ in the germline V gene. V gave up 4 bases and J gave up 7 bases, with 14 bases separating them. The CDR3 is CASSQKTAFEAFF. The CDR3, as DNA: TGCGCCAGCAGCCAGAAGACGGCTTTTGAAGCTTTCTTT. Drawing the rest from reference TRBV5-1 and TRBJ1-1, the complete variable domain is KAGVTQTPRYLIKTRGQQVTLSCSPISGHRSVSWYQQTPGQGLQFLFEYFSETQRNKGNFPGRFSGRQFSNSRSEMNVSTLELGDSALYLCASSQKTAFEAFFGQGTRLTVV.

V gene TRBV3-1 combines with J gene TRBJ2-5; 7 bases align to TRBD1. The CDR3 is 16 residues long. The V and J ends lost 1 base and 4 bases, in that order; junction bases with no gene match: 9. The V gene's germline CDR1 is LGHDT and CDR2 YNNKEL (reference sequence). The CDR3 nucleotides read TGTGCCAGCAGCCAAGGGACAGGCGCGACGGGAGAGACCCAGTACTTC. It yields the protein CASSQGTGATGETQYF.

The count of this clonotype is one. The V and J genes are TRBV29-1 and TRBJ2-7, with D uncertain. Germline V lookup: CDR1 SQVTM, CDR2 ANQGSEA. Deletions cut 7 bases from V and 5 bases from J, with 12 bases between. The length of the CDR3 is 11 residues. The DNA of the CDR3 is TGCAGCGGGGGATATGGGGACGAGCAGTACTTC. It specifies CSGGYGDEQYF.

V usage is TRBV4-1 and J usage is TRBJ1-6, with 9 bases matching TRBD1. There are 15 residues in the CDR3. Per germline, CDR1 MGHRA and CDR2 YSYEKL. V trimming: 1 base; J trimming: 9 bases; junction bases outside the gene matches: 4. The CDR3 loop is CASSQAQGAGSPLHF. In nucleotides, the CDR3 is TGCGCCAGCAGCCAAGCACAGGGGGCGGGTTCACCCCTCCACTTT.

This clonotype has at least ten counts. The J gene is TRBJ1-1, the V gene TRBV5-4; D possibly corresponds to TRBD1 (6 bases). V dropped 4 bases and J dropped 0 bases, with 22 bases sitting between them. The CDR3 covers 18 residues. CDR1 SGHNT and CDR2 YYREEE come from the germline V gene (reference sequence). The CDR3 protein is CASSLGGRGGNMNTEAFF. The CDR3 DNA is TGTGCCAGCAGCCTCGGGGGGCGAGGGGGAAATATGAACACTGAAGCTTTCTTT.

CDR3 sequence (DNA): TGCAGTGCTAGCGGTCTGGGGGCGGACTACAATGAGCAGTTCTTC. Translation gives CSASGLGADYNEQFF. The chain links TRBV20-1 to TRBJ2-1; possibly TRBD1 for D (6 bases). Germline CDR1 DFQATT, CDR2 SNEGSKA (reference sequence). Trimming shortened V by 3 bases and J by 3 bases, and 15 bases separated the two germline ends. The CDR3 extends over 15 amino acids.

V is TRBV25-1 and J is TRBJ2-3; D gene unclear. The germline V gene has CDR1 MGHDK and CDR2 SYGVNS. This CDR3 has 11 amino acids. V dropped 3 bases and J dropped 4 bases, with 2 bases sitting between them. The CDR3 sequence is CASSEADTQYF. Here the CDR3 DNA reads TGTGCCAGCAGTGAGGCAGATACGCAGTATTTT.

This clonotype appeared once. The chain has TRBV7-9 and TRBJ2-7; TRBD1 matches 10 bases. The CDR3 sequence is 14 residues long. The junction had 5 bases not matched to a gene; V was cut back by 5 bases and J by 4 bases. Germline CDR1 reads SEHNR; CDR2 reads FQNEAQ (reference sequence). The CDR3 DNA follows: TGTGCCAGCAGCCCTCGGACAGGGGGTTACGAGCAGTACTTC. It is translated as CASSPRTGGYEQYF.

Written as DNA, the CDR3 is TGTGCCAGCAGCGTAGGGACTACGGAGACCCAGTACTTC. Amino acid sequence: CASSVGTTETQYF. This chain connects TRBV7-9 to TRBJ2-5, with 7 bases lining up with TRBD2. This CDR3 has 13 amino acids. Unmatched junction bases numbered 5, after V lost 5 bases and J lost 5 bases. Per the germline V gene, CDR1 is SEHNR and CDR2 is FQNEAQ (reference sequence).

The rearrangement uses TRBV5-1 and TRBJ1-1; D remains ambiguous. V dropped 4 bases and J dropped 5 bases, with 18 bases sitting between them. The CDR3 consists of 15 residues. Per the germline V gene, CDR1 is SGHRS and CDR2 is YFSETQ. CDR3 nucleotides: TGCGCCAGCAGCGGGCCGGACGCCCATGGTACTGAAGCTTTCTTT. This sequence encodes CASSGPDAHGTEAFF.

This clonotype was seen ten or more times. CDR3 amino acids: CASSIGDYGYTF. In nucleotides, the CDR3 is TGTGCCAGTAGTATAGGGGACTATGGCTACACCTTC. V usage is TRBV19 and J usage is TRBJ1-2, with D unclear. CDR1 and CDR2 from the germline V gene are LNHDA and SQIVND (reference sequence). This CDR3 spans 12 amino acids. The V end lost 1 base, the J end lost 3 bases, and 3 bases lay between the germline ends.

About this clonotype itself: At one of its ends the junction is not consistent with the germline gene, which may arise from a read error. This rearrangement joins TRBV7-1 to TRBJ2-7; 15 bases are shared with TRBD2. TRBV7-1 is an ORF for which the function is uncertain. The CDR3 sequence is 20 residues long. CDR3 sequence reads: CTSSSQFPGLAGGSSYEQYF. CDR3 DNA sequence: TGTACCAGCAGCTCCCAATTCCCGGGACTAGCGGGGGGCTCCTCCTACGAGCAGTACTTC.

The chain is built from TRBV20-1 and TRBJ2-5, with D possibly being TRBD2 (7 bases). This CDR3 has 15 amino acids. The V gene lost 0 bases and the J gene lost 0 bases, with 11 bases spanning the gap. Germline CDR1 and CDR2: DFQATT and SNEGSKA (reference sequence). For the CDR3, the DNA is TGCAGTGCTAGAGATCCCGGGGGGCACCAAGAGACCCAGTACTTC. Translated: CSARDPGGHQETQYF.

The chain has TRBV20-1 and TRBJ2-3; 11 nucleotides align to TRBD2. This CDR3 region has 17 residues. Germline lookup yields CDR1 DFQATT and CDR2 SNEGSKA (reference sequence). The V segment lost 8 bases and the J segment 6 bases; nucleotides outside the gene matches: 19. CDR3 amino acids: CSTPAHLAGGGVDTQYF. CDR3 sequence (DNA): TGCAGTACCCCGGCCCATCTAGCGGGGGGCGGGGTGGATACGCAGTATTTT.

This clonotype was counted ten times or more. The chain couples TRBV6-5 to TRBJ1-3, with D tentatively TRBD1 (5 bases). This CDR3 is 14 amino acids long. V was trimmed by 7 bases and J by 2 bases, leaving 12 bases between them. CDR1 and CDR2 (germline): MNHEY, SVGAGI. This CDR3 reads CASTRRGPGNTIYF. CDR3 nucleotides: TGTGCCAGCACCCGTCGGGGACCTGGAAACACCATATATTTT.

CDR3 nucleotides: TGTGCCACCTCTGCTACGGTAAGCCCCACAGATACGCAGTATTTT. Amino acids: CATSATVSPTDTQYF. This chain uses TRBV24-1 with TRBJ2-3, with D unclear. Trimming left V 9 bases short and J 2 bases short, with 17 bases between. The CDR3 is 15 amino acids. Looked up from germline, CDR1 is KGHDR and CDR2 is SFDVKD.

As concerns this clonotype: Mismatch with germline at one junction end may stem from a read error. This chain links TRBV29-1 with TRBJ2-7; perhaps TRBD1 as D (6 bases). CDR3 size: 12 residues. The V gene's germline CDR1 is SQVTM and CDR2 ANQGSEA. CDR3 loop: CSVEGAAYEQRF. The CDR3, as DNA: TGCAGCGTTGAGGGGGCAGCCTACGAGCAGCGCTTC.